This TCR beta chain comes out of a study of identifying expanded T cells in peripheral blood. Study-wide points: Technical replicates showed around 1.1 changed clones; approximately 2 weeks roughly 15; four weeks 19. Across healthy donors, higher total template counts meant significantly greater approximately 2-week count variance.

V dropped 4 bases and J dropped 7 bases, with 11 bases sitting between them. This CDR3 comprises 12 residues. CDR1 and CDR2 from the germline V gene are SGHRS and YFSETQ. During the collection period, no donor immune events like infections were recorded. This clone was found once. Its cognate antigen is unknown. Sequencing was performed with immunoSEQ multiplex PCR; in TCRdb, only in-frame clones are kept and a portion is missing. The repertoire holds about 94,000 clones, with around 90% as singletons. The chain has TRBV5-1 and TRBJ1-2; the D is unclear. This receptor was taken from a person between 18 and 70 years old in good health. Sequencing was carried out using blood. CDR3 in amino acids: CASSNHRGGYTF. The CDR3 DNA sequence: TGCGCCAGCAGCAACCACAGAGGTGGCTACACCTTC. Full variable domain (remainder filled in from reference TRBV5-1 and TRBJ1-2): KAGVTQTPRYLIKTRGQQVTLSCSPISGHRSVSWYQQTPGQGLQFLFEYFSETQRNKGNFPGRFSGRQFSNSRSEMNVSTLELGDSALYLCASSNHRGGYTFGSGTRLTVV.